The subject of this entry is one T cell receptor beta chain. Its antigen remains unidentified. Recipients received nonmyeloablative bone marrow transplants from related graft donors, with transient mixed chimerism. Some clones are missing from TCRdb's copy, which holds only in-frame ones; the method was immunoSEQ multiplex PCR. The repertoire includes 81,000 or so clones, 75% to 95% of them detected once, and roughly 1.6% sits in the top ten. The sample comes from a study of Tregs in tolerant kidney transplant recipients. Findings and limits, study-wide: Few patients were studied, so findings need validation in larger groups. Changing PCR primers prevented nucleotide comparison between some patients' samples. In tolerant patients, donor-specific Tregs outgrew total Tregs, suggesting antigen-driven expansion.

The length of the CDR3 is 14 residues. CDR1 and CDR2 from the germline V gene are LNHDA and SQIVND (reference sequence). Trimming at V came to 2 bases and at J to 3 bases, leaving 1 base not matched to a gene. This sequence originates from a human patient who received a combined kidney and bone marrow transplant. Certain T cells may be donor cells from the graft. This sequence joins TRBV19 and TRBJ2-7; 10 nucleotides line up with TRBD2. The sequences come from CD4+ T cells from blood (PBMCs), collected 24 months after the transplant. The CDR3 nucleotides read TGTGCCAGTAGTATAATAGCGGGAGGCTACGAGCAGTACTTC. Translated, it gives CASSIIAGGYEQYF.